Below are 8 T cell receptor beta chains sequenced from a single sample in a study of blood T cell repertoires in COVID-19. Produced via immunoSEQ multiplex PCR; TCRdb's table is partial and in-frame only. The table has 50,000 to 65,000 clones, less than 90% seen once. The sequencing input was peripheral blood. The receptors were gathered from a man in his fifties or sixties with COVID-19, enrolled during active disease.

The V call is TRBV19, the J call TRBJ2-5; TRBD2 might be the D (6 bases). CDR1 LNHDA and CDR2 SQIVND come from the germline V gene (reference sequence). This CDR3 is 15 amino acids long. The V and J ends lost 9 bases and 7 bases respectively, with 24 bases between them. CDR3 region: CASKTDGGHLGTQYF. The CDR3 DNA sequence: TGTGCCAGCAAAACGGACGGAGGGCACCTTGGGACCCAGTACTTC.

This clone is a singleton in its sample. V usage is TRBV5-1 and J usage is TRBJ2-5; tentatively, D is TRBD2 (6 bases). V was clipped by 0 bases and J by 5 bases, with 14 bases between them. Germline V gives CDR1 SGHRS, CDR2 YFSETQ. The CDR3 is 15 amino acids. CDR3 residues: CASSLGGGKRETQYF. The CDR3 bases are TGCGCCAGCAGCTTGGGGGGCGGGAAGCGGGAGACCCAGTACTTC.

CDR3 region: CASSLAGLAGFDEQFF. CDR3 in DNA: TGTGCCAGCAGCTTGGCAGGACTAGCGGGATTCGATGAGCAGTTCTTC. The chain is built from TRBV5-5 and TRBJ2-1; 12 bases line up with TRBD2. Germline V gene data show CDR1 as SGHKS and CDR2 as YYEKEE (reference sequence). V gave up 0 bases and J gave up 8 bases; unmatched junction bases: 6. This CDR3 has 16 residues. Variable domain in full (rest from reference TRBV5-5 and TRBJ2-1): DAGVTQSPTHLIKTRGQQVTLRCSPISGHKSVSWYQQVLGQGPQFIFQYYEKEERGRGNFPDRFSARQFPNYSSELNVNALLLGDSALYLCASSLAGLAGFDEQFFGPGTRLTVL.

CDR3 sequence (DNA): TGCGCCAGCAGCTTGCGAGACACGACAGAGACCCAGTACTTC. Translated, it gives CASSLRDTTETQYF. This sequence joins TRBV5-1 and TRBJ2-5; D not resolved. Germline CDR1 SGHRS, CDR2 YFSETQ. The CDR3 spans 14 residues. V lost 1 base and J lost 4, with 11 bases in between.

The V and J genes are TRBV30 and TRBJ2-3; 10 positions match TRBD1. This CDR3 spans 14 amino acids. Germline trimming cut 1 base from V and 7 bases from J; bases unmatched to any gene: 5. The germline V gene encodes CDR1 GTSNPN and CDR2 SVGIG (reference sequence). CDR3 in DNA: TGTGCCTGGAGTGAAGGGACAGGGGTCTATACGCAGTATTTT. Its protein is CAWSEGTGVYTQYF.

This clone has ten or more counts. The CDR3 DNA reads TGTGCCAGAAGCTTGGGTGGGGACAGGGACCCACCCCTCCACTTT. Its translation is CARSLGGDRDPPLHF. This chain joins TRBV5-3 and TRBJ1-6; 9 bases are a match to TRBD1. TRBV5-3 is an ORF for which the function is uncertain. J was trimmed by 11 bases and V by 0 bases; bases with no gene match: 6. The CDR3 is 15 residues long.

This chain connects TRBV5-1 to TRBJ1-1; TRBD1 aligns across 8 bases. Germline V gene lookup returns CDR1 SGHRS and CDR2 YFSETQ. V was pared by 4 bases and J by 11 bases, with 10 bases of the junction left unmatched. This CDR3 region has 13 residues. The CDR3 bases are TGCGCCAGCAGCCAAAGGGGGACAGGTGGCGCTTTCTTT. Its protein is CASSQRGTGGAFF.

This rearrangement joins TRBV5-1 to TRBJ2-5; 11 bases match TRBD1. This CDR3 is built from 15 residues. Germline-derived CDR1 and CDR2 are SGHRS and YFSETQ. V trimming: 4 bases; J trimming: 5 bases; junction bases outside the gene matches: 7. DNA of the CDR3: TGCGCCAGCAGCCCTTGGACAGGGGGCATGGAGACCCAGTACTTC. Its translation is CASSPWTGGMETQYF.